These 16 T cell receptor beta chains originate from one sample sequenced in a study of shared clonotypes between healthy human individuals. The table came from immunoSEQ multiplex PCR; TCRdb's copy has only in-frame clones and leaves some out. The sample lists 1.6 million or so clones, roughly 96% occurring once. The sample consisted of naive CD4+ T cells sorted from blood. As for subset: CD45RA+ positively selected. The origin of the receptors is a young man in good health.

A single count supports this clone. The CDR3 loop is CASSYRVTNEKLFF. For the CDR3, the DNA is TGTGCCAGCAGCTACAGGGTAACTAATGAAAAACTGTTTTTT. The chain joins TRBV5-5 to TRBJ1-4; D is possibly TRBD1 (6 bases). Trimming cost V 3 bases and J 1 base, with 7 bases left between them. Looked up from germline, CDR1 is SGHKS and CDR2 is YYEKEE (reference sequence). This CDR3 has 14 amino acids.

The chain joins TRBV18 to TRBJ2-3, with TRBD2 matching over 7 bases. The CDR3 consists of 19 residues. Germline values: CDR1 KGHSH, CDR2 LQKENI. After removal of 3 bases from V and 2 bases from J, the junction contained 17 bases not matched to a gene. The DNA for the CDR3 is TGTGCCAGCTCACCTATAGCGGCCCCCGGGAGGCCTTCCACAGATACGCAGTATTTT. Protein: CASSPIAAPGRPSTDTQYF.

This clone was recorded once. The chain has TRBV6-1 and TRBJ2-1, with 7 bases that match TRBD1. Germline assignment: CDR1 MNHNS and CDR2 SASEGT. The length of the CDR3 is 13 residues. V shed 8 bases and J 5 bases; nucleotides not matched to a gene: 6. The chain's CDR3 is CASLPTGNNEQFF. CDR3 bases: TGTGCCAGCCTTCCGACAGGGAACAATGAGCAGTTCTTC.

The chain is built from TRBV7-9 and TRBJ2-3, with D unclear. Germline values: CDR1 SEHNR, CDR2 FQNEAQ (reference sequence). V lost 4 bases, J lost 2 bases, and 7 bases lay in between. CDR3 length: 13 residues. CDR3 amino acids: CASSSGPTDTQYF. Here the CDR3 DNA reads TGTGCCAGCAGCTCCGGACCCACAGATACGCAGTATTTT.

The gene calls are TRBV5-4 and TRBJ1-1; D not certain. The CDR3 is 15 residues long. Germline CDR1 SGHNT, CDR2 YYREEE (reference sequence). Trimming stripped 4 bases from V and 1 base from J, with 14 bases between. CDR3 protein: CASSPYRGQNTEAFF. The CDR3 nucleotides read TGTGCCAGCAGCCCCTACCGAGGGCAGAACACTGAAGCTTTCTTT.

The chain couples TRBV9 to TRBJ2-7, with 11 bases fitting TRBD2. After removal of 3 bases from V and 1 base from J, the junction contained 3 bases not matched to a gene. This CDR3 is built from 15 residues. Per the germline V gene, CDR1 is SGDLS and CDR2 is YYNGEE. The CDR3 here is CASSEGLAESYEQYF. CDR3 in DNA: TGTGCCAGCAGCGAGGGACTAGCGGAGTCCTACGAGCAGTACTTC.

The chain is built from TRBV6-6 and TRBJ2-3; possible D gene TRBD2, 6 bases. The CDR3 length is 13 residues. Deletions cut 8 bases from V and 0 bases from J, with 9 bases between. Germline values: CDR1 MNHNY, CDR2 SVGAGI (reference sequence). CDR3 residues: CASGGTSTDTQYF. In DNA form, the CDR3 reads TGTGCCAGCGGTGGGACTAGCACAGATACGCAGTATTTT.

CDR3 nucleotides: TGTGCCAGCAGTAACAAGAGGACAGATACGCAGTATTTT. It codes for CASSNKRTDTQYF. The chain recombines TRBV6-5 with TRBJ2-3; D is uncertain. CDR1 is MNHEY, CDR2 SVGAGI, per germline. Between the trimmed V and J ends, which lost 5 bases and 3 bases, there was a span of 9 bases. The CDR3 runs to 13 residues.

The V and J genes are TRBV7-2 and TRBJ2-7; 13 nucleotides line up with TRBD2. Per the germline V gene, CDR1 is SGHTA and CDR2 is FQGNSA. The CDR3 covers 15 residues. The V gene end was trimmed by 6 bases and the J gene end by 3 bases; junction bases not matched to a gene: 5. CDR3 region: CASRPRTSGGYEQYF. The CDR3 DNA reads TGTGCCAGCAGACCAAGGACTAGCGGGGGCTACGAGCAGTACTTC.

V is TRBV19 and J is TRBJ2-7; 8 bases fit TRBD2. There are 15 residues in the CDR3. Germline loops: CDR1 LNHDA, CDR2 SQIVND (reference sequence). Unmatched junction bases numbered 13, after V lost 4 bases and J lost 8 bases. This CDR3 is CASSTILAVVVKQYF. DNA of the CDR3: TGTGCCAGTAGTACCATACTAGCGGTCGTTGTCAAGCAGTACTTC.

The rearrangement links TRBV4-1 to TRBJ2-3; 7 nucleotides match TRBD1. Germline-derived CDR1 and CDR2 are MGHRA and YSYEKL. This CDR3 has 17 amino acids. After removal of 0 bases from V and 1 base from J, the junction contained 7 bases not matched to a gene. The CDR3 spells CASSQDGAGTGTDTQYF. The CDR3 nucleotides are TGCGCCAGCAGCCAAGATGGGGCCGGGACAGGCACAGATACGCAGTATTTT.

This rearrangement joins TRBV28 to TRBJ2-3; 9 nucleotides match TRBD2. V was clipped by 4 bases and J by 6 bases; unmatched bases: 14. This CDR3 comprises 17 residues. The germline V gene encodes CDR1 MDHEN and CDR2 SYDVKM. The CDR3 sequence is CASSSRMVAGVGDTQYF. CDR3 bases: TGTGCCAGCAGTTCTAGGATGGTAGCGGGAGTCGGGGATACGCAGTATTTT.

This rearrangement joins TRBV10-1 to TRBJ2-7; D may be TRBD1 (6 bases). Trimming removed 0 bases at V and 2 bases at J, with 8 bases between. Germline V CDR1 and CDR2: WNHNN, SYGVQD (reference sequence). The CDR3 is 14 amino acids. The CDR3 DNA is TGCGCCAGCAGTGAGTCCGGACAGCCCTACGAGCAGTACTTC. This encodes CASSESGQPYEQYF.

In nucleotides, the CDR3 is TGTGCCAGCAGCCGCATCGGGTGGGTCAGGGGCTCTCCTCTTGGCTACACCTTC. Translating it yields CASSRIGWVRGSPLGYTF. The chain has TRBV7-3 and TRBJ1-2; D might be TRBD1 (6 bases). With 5 bases removed from V and 7 bases from J, the gap between germline ends came to 29 bases. The CDR3 covers 18 residues. The germline gives CDR1 SGHTA, CDR2 FQGTGA.

The chain links TRBV27 to TRBJ2-5; D remains unclear. The DNA end is more similar to TRBJ2-7, so the J call may be wrong. Germline-derived CDR1 and CDR2 are MNHEY and SMNVEV (reference sequence). The CDR3 extends over 14 amino acids. CDR3 DNA: TGTGCCAGCAGTCGCCGGCCGGTCTCCTACGAGCAGTACTTC. Its protein product is CASSRRPVSYEQYF.

This clone is a singleton in its sample. The rearrangement uses TRBV30 and TRBJ2-3; D is possibly TRBD2 (6 bases). Deletions cut 2 bases from V and 4 bases from J, with 16 bases between. Looked up from germline, CDR1 is GTSNPN and CDR2 is SVGIG (reference sequence). The CDR3 is 15 amino acids. CDR3 sequence: CAWSRGGQGSDTQYF. CDR3 nucleotide sequence: TGTGCCTGGAGTAGGGGAGGCCAGGGATCAGATACGCAGTATTTT.